The rows below give T cell receptor beta chains drawn from one sample of a study of shared clonotypes between healthy human individuals. This table comes from immunoSEQ multiplex PCR, and its TCRdb copy is limited to in-frame clones, with some not included. The table shows around 2,100,000 clones, with less than 95% occurring only once. Input material: naive CD8+ T cells sorted from blood. Receptors originate from a man aged 18 to 29 in good health. The CDR3 runs from the conserved cysteine through the conserved F or W. The order of the fields is J gene, D gene, V gene, CDR3 protein, CDR3 DNA. D genes are given only for firm matches.

TRBJ2-3 TRBD1 TRBV7-9 CASSPGQGETTDTQYF TGTGCCAGCAGCCCGGGACAGGGGGAGACCACAGATACGCAGTATTTT
TRBJ1-2 TRBD1 TRBV27 CASSPPDRGHDGYTF TGTGCCAGCAGTCCCCCGGACAGGGGGCATGATGGCTACACCTTC
TRBJ1-1 - TRBV4-1 CASSPEFASGSNTEAFF TGCGCCAGCAGCCCCGAGTTTGCGTCGGGGTCGAACACTGAAGCTTTCTTT
TRBJ2-7 - TRBV5-1 CASSPEQGPYEQYF TGCGCCAGCAGCCCTGAGCAGGGTCCCTACGAGCAGTACTTC
TRBJ1-2 - TRBV6-5 CASSYSALNYGYTF TGTGCCAGCAGTTACTCTGCCCTTAACTATGGCTACACCTTC
TRBJ1-5 - TRBV7-9 CASSYTGYGQPQHF TGTGCCAGCAGCTATACAGGGTATGGTCAGCCCCAGCATTTT
TRBJ2-3 TRBD2 TRBV13 CASSGLTGGGVDTQYF TGTGCCAGCAGCGGACTAACCGGGGGAGGGGTTGATACGCAGTATTTT
TRBJ1-1 - TRBV4-3 CASSQDEGRNTEAFF TGCGCCAGCAGCCAAGACGAGGGTCGGAACACTGAAGCTTTCTTT
TRBJ1-1 TRBD1 TRBV6-6 CASTQTGAYEAFF TGTGCCAGCACCCAAACAGGGGCATACGAAGCTTTCTTT
TRBJ1-4 - TRBV5-4 CASSLEGEGINEKLFF TGTGCCAGCAGCTTGGAGGGTGAGGGGATTAATGAAAAACTGTTTTTT